This T cell receptor (beta chain) was captured by sequencing in a study of tumor-infiltrating lymphocytes in primary liver carcinoma. TCR beta cDNA was prepared out of around 460 ng total RNA by means of a constant-region primer. ARM-PCR was slightly modified, and three nested multiplex PCR rounds with it gave rise to the TCR beta libraries. The opening two PCR rounds, 10 cycles each, paired TRBV1-TRBV30 forward primers with a C-beta reverse primer. TCRdb reprocessed the multiplex PCR reads via MiXCR and lists one record per CDR3 protein. Of fewer than 85,000 distinct CDR3 sequences in the sample, approximately 69% were seen once. CDR1 LGHNA and CDR2 YSLEER come from the germline V gene. The CDR3 extends over 18 amino acids. Both RNA and DNA were isolated together from around 20-30 mg of bulk tissue that had not been sorted. As for this clonotype: A single base separates this from a much larger clone, so it may be a read error.

The specimen was tumor-adjacent normal liver tissue. The V and J genes are TRBV4-3 and TRBJ2-2; 10 nucleotides align to TRBD1. The source of this sequence is a man aged 40-50 years with primary liver carcinoma and hepatitis B virus infection. The CDR3 loop is CASSQYHWTGGYTGELIF. The CDR3 DNA is TGCGCCAGCAGCCAATATCATTGGACAGGGGGGTACACCGGGGAGCTGATTTTT.